These T cell receptor beta chains were read from a single sample in a study of identical twins. Using its own MiXCR run on the 5' RACE reads, TCRdb lists one record per CDR3 protein. In the table there are under 800,000 distinct CDR3 sequences, around 20% of which are singletons. These same data were also listed under a study on T cells expressing NK-cell markers.

Sequenced material: PBMCs. The receptors here all came from a woman between 18 and 29 years old in good health. The CDR3 runs from the conserved cysteine through the conserved F or W. Each record gives: V gene, J gene, clone size, D gene, CDR3 DNA, CDR3 protein. D genes are given only for firm matches. A clone size is listed for some rows: how often the clone was seen (once, few, many), or a class if it is expanded.

v_call: TRBV5-6; j_call: TRBJ1-2; clone_size: few; d_call: -; cdr3_nt: TGTGCCAGCAGCTTTGGGGACGGCTATGGCTACACCTTC; cdr3_aa: CASSFGDGYGYTF
v_call: TRBV24-1; j_call: TRBJ2-2; clone_size: -; d_call: TRBD1; cdr3_nt: TGTGCCACCTCCGGGCACAGGGGAGATTCGGCCGGGGAGCTGTTTTTT; cdr3_aa: CATSGHRGDSAGELFF
v_call: TRBV12-3/TRBV12-4; j_call: TRBJ1-5; clone_size: many; d_call: -; cdr3_nt: TGTGCCAGCACCTCGGGCAGCTTCTATCAGCCCCAGCATTTT; cdr3_aa: CASTSGSFYQPQHF
v_call: TRBV11-2; j_call: TRBJ2-7; clone_size: -; d_call: -; cdr3_nt: TGTGCCATCGGTTGGTTACGAGACAAGTACAAGACCTACGAGCAGTACTTC; cdr3_aa: CAIGWLRDKYKTYEQYF
v_call: TRBV20-1; j_call: TRBJ2-5; clone_size: -; d_call: -; cdr3_nt: TGCAGTGCTTCCGCTAGTGAGACCCAGTACTTC; cdr3_aa: CSASASETQYF
v_call: TRBV20-1; j_call: TRBJ2-1; clone_size: -; d_call: -; cdr3_nt: TGCAGTGCTAGGGTGTTGGGGGGCCTTAATGAGCAGTTCTTC; cdr3_aa: CSARVLGGLNEQFF
v_call: TRBV5-1; j_call: TRBJ2-7; clone_size: -; d_call: -; cdr3_nt: TGCGCCAGCAGCTTGGCCGGCGGGGGCCCGATTTCCTACGAGCAGTACTTC; cdr3_aa: CASSLAGGGPISYEQYF
v_call: TRBV12-3/TRBV12-4; j_call: TRBJ2-3; clone_size: -; d_call: -; cdr3_nt: TGTGCCAGCAGCTCATCCTCTAGAGATACGCAGTATTTT; cdr3_aa: CASSSSSRDTQYF
v_call: TRBV5-1; j_call: TRBJ1-2; clone_size: few; d_call: -; cdr3_nt: TGCGCCAGCAGCCTGCAGGGGTCTGAGGGCTACACCTTC; cdr3_aa: CASSLQGSEGYTF
v_call: TRBV25-1; j_call: TRBJ2-2; clone_size: -; d_call: -; cdr3_nt: TGTGCCAGCAGCCAGGGGAGGGCCGGGGAGCTGTTTTTT; cdr3_aa: CASSQGRAGELFF
v_call: TRBV20-1; j_call: TRBJ2-1; clone_size: -; d_call: TRBD2; cdr3_nt: TGCAGTGCCAGCCTAGCGGTTGAGCAGTTCTTC; cdr3_aa: CSASLAVEQFF
v_call: TRBV9; j_call: TRBJ1-2; clone_size: -; d_call: -; cdr3_nt: TGTGCCAGCAGCCCCGGGCACGGTAAAAGCGGTAACTATGGCTACACCTTC; cdr3_aa: CASSPGHGKSGNYGYTF
v_call: TRBV5-1; j_call: TRBJ2-1; clone_size: -; d_call: -; cdr3_nt: TGCGCCAGCAGCGGGCGGGGGCCCTACAATGAGCAGTTCTTC; cdr3_aa: CASSGRGPYNEQFF
v_call: TRBV10-1; j_call: TRBJ2-2; clone_size: -; d_call: TRBD1; cdr3_nt: TGCGCCAGCAGCGAGGGACAGTTCGGCGGGGAGCTGTTTTTT; cdr3_aa: CASSEGQFGGELFF
v_call: TRBV7-9; j_call: TRBJ2-7; clone_size: -; d_call: TRBD1; cdr3_nt: TGTGCCAGCAGCTTATCGCAGGGGGCCATCAACTACGAGCAGTACTTC; cdr3_aa: CASSLSQGAINYEQYF
v_call: TRBV7-2; j_call: TRBJ1-1; clone_size: few; d_call: -; cdr3_nt: TGTGCCAGCAGCTTACATTACGACAGTACCTACACTGAAGCTTTCTTT; cdr3_aa: CASSLHYDSTYTEAFF
v_call: TRBV29-1; j_call: TRBJ2-1; clone_size: -; d_call: -; cdr3_nt: TGCAGCGTTGGGGGCAGGGGAGGAGGGGTATACAATGAACAGTTCTTC; cdr3_aa: CSVGGRGGGVYNEQFF
v_call: TRBV4-2; j_call: TRBJ1-2; clone_size: -; d_call: -; cdr3_nt: TGTGCCAGCAGCCAAGAGTTCAGGCGAGCTAACTATGGCTACACCTTC; cdr3_aa: CASSQEFRRANYGYTF
v_call: TRBV5-1; j_call: TRBJ2-7; clone_size: -; d_call: -; cdr3_nt: TGCGCCAGCAGCTTGCAGGGCTCCCTTAACGAGCAGTACTTC; cdr3_aa: CASSLQGSLNEQYF
v_call: TRBV24-1; j_call: TRBJ2-7; clone_size: -; d_call: -; cdr3_nt: TGTGCCACCCGGGACACTACCTACGAGCAGTACTTC; cdr3_aa: CATRDTTYEQYF
v_call: TRBV20-1; j_call: TRBJ2-1; clone_size: -; d_call: -; cdr3_nt: TGCAGTGCTAGTGTCCAGGGTAAATACAATGAGCAGTTCTTC; cdr3_aa: CSASVQGKYNEQFF
v_call: TRBV20-1; j_call: TRBJ2-2; clone_size: few; d_call: TRBD2; cdr3_nt: TGCAGTGCTACCGGGACTAGCGTGCCTGGCGGGGAGCTGTTTTTT; cdr3_aa: CSATGTSVPGGELFF
v_call: TRBV2; j_call: TRBJ1-5; clone_size: few; d_call: -; cdr3_nt: TGTGCCAGCAGGGACGACGATCAGCCCCAGCATTTT; cdr3_aa: CASRDDDQPQHF
v_call: TRBV12-3/TRBV12-4; j_call: TRBJ1-1; clone_size: -; d_call: -; cdr3_nt: TGTGCCAGCCCAACGGAAGGGAATGAAGCTTTCTTT; cdr3_aa: CASPTEGNEAFF
v_call: TRBV6-1; j_call: TRBJ1-2; clone_size: -; d_call: TRBD1; cdr3_nt: TGTGCCAGCAAAGTCCAGGGGGCCTTCGATGGCTACACCTTC; cdr3_aa: CASKVQGAFDGYTF
v_call: TRBV6-5; j_call: TRBJ2-3; clone_size: -; d_call: TRBD2; cdr3_nt: TGTGCCAGCAGTTCCCGACTAGCGGCAGATACGCAGTATTTT; cdr3_aa: CASSSRLAADTQYF
v_call: TRBV5-5; j_call: TRBJ2-6; clone_size: -; d_call: -; cdr3_nt: TGTGCCAGCAGCTTGCCGGGGGCCCTCTCTGGGGCCAACGTCCTGACTTTC; cdr3_aa: CASSLPGALSGANVLTF
v_call: TRBV29-1; j_call: TRBJ2-5; clone_size: -; d_call: -; cdr3_nt: TGCAGCCCCGGGGGCGGGGAGACCCAGTGCTTC; cdr3_aa: CSPGGGETQCF
v_call: TRBV5-1; j_call: TRBJ2-1; clone_size: -; d_call: -; cdr3_nt: TGCGCCAGCAGACTCGACTCCAATGAGCAGTTCTTC; cdr3_aa: CASRLDSNEQFF
v_call: TRBV5-1; j_call: TRBJ2-5; clone_size: -; d_call: -; cdr3_nt: TGCGCCAGCAGCCCGGCCTCGGGGACAGAGACCCAGTACTTC; cdr3_aa: CASSPASGTETQYF
v_call: TRBV10-1; j_call: TRBJ2-1; clone_size: -; d_call: -; cdr3_nt: TGCGCCAGCGAATCCTACAATGAGCAGTTCTTC; cdr3_aa: CASESYNEQFF
v_call: TRBV5-1; j_call: TRBJ2-1; clone_size: -; d_call: TRBD2; cdr3_nt: TGCGCCAGCAGCTTGAGGAGCGGGGGGGCGGATGAGCAGTTCTTC; cdr3_aa: CASSLRSGGADEQFF
v_call: TRBV7-2; j_call: TRBJ2-2; clone_size: few; d_call: TRBD2; cdr3_nt: TGTGCCAGCAGCATTAGCGGGAGGTCAAACACCGGGGAGCTGTTTTTT; cdr3_aa: CASSISGRSNTGELFF
v_call: TRBV12-3/TRBV12-4; j_call: TRBJ1-1; clone_size: -; d_call: -; cdr3_nt: TGTGCCAGCAGTTTGAATAGAGAACGGAACACTGAAGCTTTCTTT; cdr3_aa: CASSLNRERNTEAFF
v_call: TRBV12-3/TRBV12-4; j_call: TRBJ2-7; clone_size: few; d_call: -; cdr3_nt: TGTGCCAGCAGTTTGAGGGCTTATGGCTCCTACGAGCAGTACTTC; cdr3_aa: CASSLRAYGSYEQYF
v_call: TRBV6-5; j_call: TRBJ2-6; clone_size: few; d_call: TRBD1; cdr3_nt: TGTGCCAGCAGTTACTCACCAGGGGGAAGAGAGGCCAACGTCCTGACTTTC; cdr3_aa: CASSYSPGGREANVLTF
v_call: TRBV7-2; j_call: TRBJ2-7; clone_size: few; d_call: TRBD2; cdr3_nt: TGTGCCAGCAGCTTTCGGGTTAGCGGGATTCTTGGCGAGCAGTACTTC; cdr3_aa: CASSFRVSGILGEQYF
v_call: TRBV9; j_call: TRBJ2-7; clone_size: few; d_call: TRBD2; cdr3_nt: TGTGCCAGCAGCGAGGGACTAGCGGACTACGAGCAGTACTTC; cdr3_aa: CASSEGLADYEQYF
v_call: TRBV29-1; j_call: TRBJ1-5; clone_size: few; d_call: -; cdr3_nt: TGCAGCGTTGAAGGGGGCAGGGGTCAGCCCCAGCATTTT; cdr3_aa: CSVEGGRGQPQHF